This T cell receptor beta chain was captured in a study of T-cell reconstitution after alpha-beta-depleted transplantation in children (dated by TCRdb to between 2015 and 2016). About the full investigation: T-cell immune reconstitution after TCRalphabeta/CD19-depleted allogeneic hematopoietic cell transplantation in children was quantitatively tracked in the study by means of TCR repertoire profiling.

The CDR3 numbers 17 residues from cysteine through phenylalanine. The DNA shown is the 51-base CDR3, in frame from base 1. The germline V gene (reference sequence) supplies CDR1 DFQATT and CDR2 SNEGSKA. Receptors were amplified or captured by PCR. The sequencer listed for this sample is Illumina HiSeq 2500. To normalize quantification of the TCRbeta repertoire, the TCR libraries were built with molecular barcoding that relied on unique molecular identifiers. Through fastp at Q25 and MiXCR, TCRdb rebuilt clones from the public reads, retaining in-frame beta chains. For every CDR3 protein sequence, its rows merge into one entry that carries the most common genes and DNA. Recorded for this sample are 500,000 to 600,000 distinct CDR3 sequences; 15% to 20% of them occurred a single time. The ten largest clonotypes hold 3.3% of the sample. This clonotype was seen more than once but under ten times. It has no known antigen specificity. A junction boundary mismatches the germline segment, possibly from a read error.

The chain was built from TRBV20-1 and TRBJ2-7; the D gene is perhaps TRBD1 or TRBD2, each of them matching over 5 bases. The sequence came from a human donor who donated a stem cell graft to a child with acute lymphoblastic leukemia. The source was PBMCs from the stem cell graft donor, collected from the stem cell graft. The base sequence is TGCTGTGCTAGAGATCCAGGGTTGCGGGCCCGCTCGGGCGAGCAGTACTTC. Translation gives CCARDPGLRARSGEQYF.